Below, one T cell receptor beta chain is given with its context. Germline V gene sequence: CDR1 MGHRA, CDR2 YSYEKL. This CDR3 has 13 amino acids. V was pared by 1 base and J by 2 bases, with 6 bases between. The data were obtained in a study of early T cells in non-severe SARS-CoV-2 infection. Researchers attached unique molecular identifiers to individual cDNA molecules. TCRdb re-derived calls from the 5' RACE reads in MiXCR, one entry per CDR3 protein. This table holds some 35,000 distinct CDR3 sequences, 6.8% found once. The chain has TRBV4-1 and TRBJ2-7; no definite D call. Here the sequenced sample was whole blood, taken at baseline. The origin of this receptor is an adult who was a healthcare worker with PCR-confirmed SARS-CoV-2 infection or an uninfected control (not recorded which). CDR3 sequence: CASSQAPPYEQYF. As DNA, the CDR3 is TGCGCCAGCAGCCAAGCCCCGCCCTACGAGCAGTACTTC.